Listed here are 16 T cell receptor beta chains from one sample, sequenced in a study of shared clonotypes between healthy human individuals. This table comes from immunoSEQ multiplex PCR, and its TCRdb copy is limited to in-frame clones, with some not included. The sample consists of about 480,000 clones, roughly 78% of them appearing once. The specimen was PBMCs. These receptors were taken from a middle-aged woman in good health. Some clones in this sample may be carry-over from other donors' samples.

This chain connects TRBV28 to TRBJ1-4; a possible D gene is TRBD1 (6 bases). Looked up from germline, CDR1 is MDHEN and CDR2 is SYDVKM. V lost 10 bases and J lost 3, with 12 bases in between. The CDR3 totals 13 residues. This CDR3 is CATRTASNEKLFF. The CDR3 bases are TGTGCCACCCGGACAGCGTCTAATGAAAAACTGTTTTTT. Looking up the rest from reference TRBV28 and TRBJ1-4 gives the full variable domain: DVKVTQSSRYLVKRTGEKVFLECVQDMDHENMFWYRQDPGLGLRLIYFSYDVKMKEKGDIPEGYSVSREKKERFSLILESASTNQTSMYLCATRTASNEKLFFGSGTQLSVL.

This chain connects TRBV15 to TRBJ2-3; no clear D. The CDR3 is made up of 12 amino acids. V was trimmed by 4 bases and J by 0 bases, leaving 2 bases between them. Germline values: CDR1 LNHNV, CDR2 YYDKDF (reference sequence). In DNA, the CDR3 is TGTGCCACCAGCATCAGCACAGATACGCAGTATTTT. Translating gives CATSISTDTQYF.

As concerns this clone: This CDR3 is also generated by other DNA sequences in the sample. This chain links TRBV6-1 with TRBJ2-5; D assignment may be TRBD1 or TRBD2 (6 bases each). V was pared by 0 bases and J by 5 bases, with 10 bases between. The CDR3 has 14 residues. Per the germline V gene, CDR1 is MNHNS and CDR2 is SASEGT. CDR3 loop: CASSEAVGGETQYF. Here the CDR3 DNA reads TGTGCCAGCAGTGAAGCGGTAGGGGGGGAGACCCAGTACTTC.

CDR3 sequence (DNA): TGTGCCAGTAGTATAAATTGGGGGGGCAGCACTGAAGCTTTCTTT. This gives the protein CASSINWGGSTEAFF. The chain links TRBV19 to TRBJ1-1; a weak D match, TRBD1 (6 bases). Trimming left V 2 bases short and J 4 bases short, with 14 bases between. The CDR3 has 15 amino acids. Germline V gene sequence: CDR1 LNHDA, CDR2 SQIVND (reference sequence).

On this clone: This likely reflects a read error, since a far larger clone is one base away. This sample includes further DNA sequences coding for the same CDR3. The genes are TRBV27 and TRBJ2-7; possible D gene TRBD1, 6 bases. Germline values: CDR1 MNHEY, CDR2 SMNVEV (reference sequence). The CDR3 has 15 amino acids. The V end was cut by 5 bases, the J end by 4 bases, with 18 bases between. CDR3 amino acids: CASSLAGTPPYEQYF. CDR3 DNA sequence: TGTGCCAGCAGTCTCGCCGGGACACCACCTTACGAGCAGTACTTC.

The CDR3 loop is CASSLTGYTDTQYF. Here the CDR3 DNA reads TGCGCCAGCAGCTTGACTGGGTACACAGATACGCAGTATTTT. V is TRBV5-1 and J is TRBJ2-3; D uncertain. V was shortened by 1 base and J by 2 bases, with 8 bases between the two germline ends. This CDR3 comprises 14 residues. Germline V CDR1 and CDR2: SGHRS, YFSETQ.

The V call is TRBV7-3, the J call TRBJ2-7; D may be TRBD1 (6 bases). Germline lookup yields CDR1 SGHTA and CDR2 FQGTGA. The CDR3 consists of 14 residues. Trimming pared 5 bases from V and 2 bases from J, leaving 13 bases between. In nucleotides, the CDR3 is TGTGCCAGCAGCGTCCAGGGGACGCCCTACGAGCAGTACTTC. Translation gives CASSVQGTPYEQYF.

This clone is a singleton in its sample. The chain is built from TRBV4-1 and TRBJ1-1; D gene unclear. The length of the CDR3 is 15 residues. V was pared by 1 base and J by 0 bases, with 9 bases between. CDR1 is MGHRA and CDR2 is YSYEKL in the germline V gene. This chain's CDR3 is CASSQVGRMNTEAFF. CDR3 nucleotides: TGCGCCAGCAGCCAAGTGGGCAGAATGAACACTGAAGCTTTCTTT.

This chain joins TRBV5-4 and TRBJ1-1; possibly TRBD1 for D (5 bases). In germline, CDR1 is SGHNT, CDR2 YYREEE (reference sequence). This CDR3 is built from 14 residues. The germline V and J ends were trimmed by 5 bases and 1 base, with 12 bases remaining between them. The CDR3 bases are TGTGCCAGCAGAGGGGCCAGGGAGAACACTGAAGCTTTCTTT. Amino acid sequence: CASRGARENTEAFF. Combining the CDR3 with reference TRBV5-4 and TRBJ1-1 gives the whole variable domain ETGVTQSPTHLIKTRGQQVTLRCSSQSGHNTVSWYQQALGQGPQFIFQYYREEENGRGNFPPRFSGLQFPNYSSELNVNALELDDSALYLCASRGARENTEAFFGQGTRLTVV.

The genes are TRBV29-1 and TRBJ1-2; 7 nucleotides agree with TRBD1. Germline V gene sequence: CDR1 SQVTM, CDR2 ANQGSEA. With 1 base clipped from V and 7 bases from J, the junction kept 6 bases outside the gene matches. This CDR3 has 13 amino acids. The CDR3 sequence is CSVEVGDSGGYTF. The CDR3 coding sequence is TGCAGCGTTGAAGTAGGGGACAGTGGTGGCTACACCTTC.

V usage is TRBV4-1 and J usage is TRBJ2-3; TRBD1 or TRBD2 may be the D gene (6 bases each). The CDR3 totals 17 residues. Per germline, CDR1 MGHRA and CDR2 YSYEKL. Trimming cost V 2 bases and J 3 bases, with 18 bases left between them. The CDR3 DNA is TGCGCCAGCAGCCAATATCGAAGGGGGGCGAAGACAGATACGCAGTATTTT. Its protein is CASSQYRRGAKTDTQYF.

The chain is built from TRBV5-6 and TRBJ2-7, with D uncertain. Trimming left V 2 bases short and J 0 bases short, with 6 bases between. This CDR3 spans 13 amino acids. Looked up from germline, CDR1 is SGHDT and CDR2 is YYEEEE. CDR3: CASSFPHSYEQYF. The CDR3 nucleotides are TGTGCCAGCAGCTTTCCTCACTCCTACGAGCAGTACTTC.

The rearrangement links TRBV27 to TRBJ2-5; 10 nucleotides match TRBD1. The germline gives CDR1 MNHEY, CDR2 SMNVEV (reference sequence). The CDR3 runs to 13 residues. The V segment lost 7 bases and the J segment 9 bases; nucleotides outside the gene matches: 8. In nucleotides, the CDR3 is TGTGCCAGCAAGAGGGACAGGGGCTACCCCCAGTACTTC. Translated, it gives CASKRDRGYPQYF.

The chain combines TRBV7-6 with TRBJ2-3; 10 nucleotides line up with TRBD2. This CDR3 is 18 amino acids long. CDR1 is SGHVS and CDR2 is FNYEAQ in the germline V gene. The J segment lost 1 base and the V segment lost 0 bases, leaving 7 bases of the junction unmatched. The chain's CDR3 is CASSLAASGSAGTDTQYF. The CDR3 DNA reads as TGTGCCAGCAGCTTAGCAGCTAGCGGGAGCGCGGGCACAGATACGCAGTATTTT.

The V and J genes are TRBV7-2 and TRBJ2-7; 9 nucleotides line up with TRBD1. The germline gives CDR1 SGHTA, CDR2 FQGNSA. V shed 5 bases and J 1 base; nucleotides not matched to a gene: 12. CDR3 length: 17 residues. This CDR3 is CASSPTGGRSKSYEQYF. DNA for the CDR3: TGTGCCAGCAGCCCGACAGGGGGTCGTTCGAAGTCCTACGAGCAGTACTTC. Looking up the rest from reference TRBV7-2 and TRBJ2-7 gives the full variable domain: GAGVSQSPSNKVTEKGKDVELRCDPISGHTALYWYRQSLGQGLEFLIYFQGNSAPDKSGLPSDRFSAERTGGSVSTLTIQRTQQEDSAVYLCASSPTGGRSKSYEQYFGPGTRLTVT.

This chain links TRBV28 with TRBJ1-5, with 7 bases fitting TRBD1. From germline, CDR1 is MDHEN and CDR2 SYDVKM. CDR3 length: 17 amino acids. With V trimmed by 1 base and J by 0 bases, 6 bases remained unmatched. CDR3 bases: TGTGCCAGCAGTTTATTAGGACAGGCATATAGCAATCAGCCCCAGCATTTT. Amino acids: CASSLLGQAYSNQPQHF.